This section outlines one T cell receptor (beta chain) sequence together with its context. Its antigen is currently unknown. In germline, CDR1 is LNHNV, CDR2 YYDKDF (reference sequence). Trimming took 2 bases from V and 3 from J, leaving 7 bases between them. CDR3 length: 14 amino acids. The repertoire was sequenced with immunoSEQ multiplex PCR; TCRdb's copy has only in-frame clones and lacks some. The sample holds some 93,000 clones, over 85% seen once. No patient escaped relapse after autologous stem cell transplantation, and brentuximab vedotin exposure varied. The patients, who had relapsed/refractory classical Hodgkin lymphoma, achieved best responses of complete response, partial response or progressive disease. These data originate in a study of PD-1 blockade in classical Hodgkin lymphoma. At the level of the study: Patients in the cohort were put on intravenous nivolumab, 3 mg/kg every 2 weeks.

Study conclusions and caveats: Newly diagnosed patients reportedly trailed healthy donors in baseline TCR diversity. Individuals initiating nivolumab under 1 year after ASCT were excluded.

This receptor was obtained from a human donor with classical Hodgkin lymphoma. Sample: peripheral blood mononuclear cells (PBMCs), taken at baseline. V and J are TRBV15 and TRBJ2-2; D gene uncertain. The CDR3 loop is CATSRTGHTGELFF. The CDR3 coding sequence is TGTGCCACCAGCAGAACGGGTCACACCGGGGAGCTGTTTTTT.